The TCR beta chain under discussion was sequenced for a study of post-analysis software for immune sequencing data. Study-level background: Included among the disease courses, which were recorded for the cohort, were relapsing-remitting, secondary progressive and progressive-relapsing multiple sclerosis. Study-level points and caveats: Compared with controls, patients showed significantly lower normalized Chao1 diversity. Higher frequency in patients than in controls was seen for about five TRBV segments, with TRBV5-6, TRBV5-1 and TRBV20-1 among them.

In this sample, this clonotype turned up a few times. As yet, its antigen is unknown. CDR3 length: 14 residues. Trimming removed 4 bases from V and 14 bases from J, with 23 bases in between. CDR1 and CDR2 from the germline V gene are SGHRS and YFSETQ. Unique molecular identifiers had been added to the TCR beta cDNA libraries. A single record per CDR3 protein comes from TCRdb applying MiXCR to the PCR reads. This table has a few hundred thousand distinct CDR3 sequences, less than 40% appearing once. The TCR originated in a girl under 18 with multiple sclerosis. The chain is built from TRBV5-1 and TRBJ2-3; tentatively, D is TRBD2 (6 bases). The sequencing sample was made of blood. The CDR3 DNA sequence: TGCGCCAGCAGCAGGGACTCCGCCACCGGGGAGCTGTATTTT. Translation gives CASSRDSATGELYF.